These 27 T cell receptor beta chains share one sample of origin, sequenced in a study of T cell changes during pregnancy in multiple sclerosis (dated by TCRdb to about 2019). Libraries came from the immunoSEQ multiplex PCR assay. TCRdb limited this immuneACCESS table to in-frame rearrangements with V and J called. A share of clones is missing; checked studies link under half to unresolved V genes, and the rest is unexplained. Here the sample has approximately 11,000 clones; roughly 82% occur a single time. The top ten clones comprise roughly 12% of the sample. Specimen: CD8+ T cells from peripheral blood mononuclear cells, collected after pregnancy. Receptor source: a female donor in good health, enrolled as a control in a pregnancy study.

The chain joins TRBV19 to TRBJ2-1; 7 bases map to TRBD1. Losses at the gene ends were 6 bases for V and 10 bases for J; bases not matched to a gene: 21. Germline V lookup: CDR1 LNHDA, CDR2 SQIVND (reference sequence). The CDR3 is made up of 17 amino acids. CDR3 sequence reads: CASRNYRAGTSRGEQFF. In DNA, the CDR3 is TGTGCCAGTAGGAACTATCGAGCCGGGACCTCCAGGGGGGAGCAGTTCTTC.

This CDR3 reads CASSYSRYTDTQYF. The DNA for the CDR3 is TGTGCCAGCAGCTACAGCCGATACACAGATACGCAGTATTTT. V and J are TRBV7-2 and TRBJ2-3; D not certain. V gave up 4 bases and J gave up 2 bases, with 10 bases separating them. The CDR3 contains 14 residues. Germline assignment: CDR1 SGHTA and CDR2 FQGNSA.

The chain recombines TRBV11-2 with TRBJ2-7, with TRBD2 matching over 10 bases. V lost 1 base, J lost 3 bases, and 3 bases stayed unmatched. Germline V lookup: CDR1 SGHAT, CDR2 FQNNGV. There are 15 residues in the CDR3. CDR3 residues: CASSLGSGRNYEQYF. The CDR3 nucleotides read TGTGCCAGCAGCTTAGGTAGCGGGAGGAACTACGAGCAGTACTTC.

The rearrangement joins TRBV7-9 to TRBJ2-1; 7 bases are a match to TRBD1. In germline, CDR1 is SEHNR, CDR2 FQNEAQ (reference sequence). The CDR3 spans 15 residues. V shed 7 bases and J 1 base; nucleotides not matched to a gene: 7. The CDR3 protein is CASTGGQVSYNEQFF. The DNA of the CDR3 is TGTGCCAGCACCGGAGGACAGGTTTCCTACAATGAGCAGTTCTTC.

About this clone: The identical CDR3 is also encoded by other nucleotide sequences in the sample. This chain uses TRBV6-1 with TRBJ2-6, with TRBD1 matching 10 bases. From germline, CDR1 is MNHNS and CDR2 SASEGT. CDR3 size: 15 residues. The V and J ends lost 4 bases and 4 bases, in that order; junction bases with no gene match: 1. CDR3 in amino acids: CASSGTGGGANVLTF. CDR3 in DNA: TGTGCCAGCAGTGGGACAGGGGGAGGGGCCAACGTCCTGACTTTC.

The rearrangement links TRBV4-2 to TRBJ2-1; 15 nucleotides line up with TRBD2. With V trimmed by 4 bases and J by 8 bases, 6 bases remained unmatched. CDR1 is LGHNA, CDR2 YNFKEQ, per germline. The CDR3 totals 16 residues. CDR3: CASSPRTSGGVDEQFF. The CDR3, as DNA: TGTGCCAGCAGCCCGAGGACTAGCGGGGGGGTCGATGAGCAGTTCTTC.

The chain is built from TRBV4-1 and TRBJ2-5; D is ambiguous. Trimming removed 2 bases from V and 1 base from J, with 5 bases in between. The CDR3 contains 13 residues. The germline CDR1 and CDR2 sequences are MGHRA and YSYEKL. CDR3 residues: CASSQYSQETQYF. In DNA form, the CDR3 reads TGCGCCAGCAGCCAATACAGCCAAGAGACCCAGTACTTC.

This chain uses TRBV16 with TRBJ1-1; D might be TRBD1 (5 bases). Germline V CDR1 and CDR2: KGHSY, FQNENV. V gave up 1 base and J gave up 0 bases, with 12 bases separating them. The CDR3 has 16 residues. The CDR3 reads CASSQWTYELNTEAFF. CDR3 DNA: TGTGCCAGCAGCCAATGGACATACGAGTTGAACACTGAAGCTTTCTTT.

With respect to this clone: The same CDR3 is also encoded by other DNA sequences in this sample. J is TRBJ2-5 and V is TRBV4-2; 8 nucleotides align to TRBD2. With 0 bases clipped from V and 2 bases from J, the junction kept 2 bases outside the gene matches. The germline CDR1 and CDR2 sequences are LGHNA and YNFKEQ. CDR3 length: 15 amino acids. The DNA of the CDR3 is TGTGCCAGCAGCCAAGAACGGGGGGGACAAGAGACCCAGTACTTC. As protein: CASSQERGGQETQYF.

The chain uses TRBV5-6 and TRBJ2-7; D gene unclear. The ends were cut back, 2 bases at V and 3 bases at J, with 15 bases in the middle. The CDR3 is 15 amino acids. Germline V gene data show CDR1 as SGHDT and CDR2 as YYEEEE. For the CDR3, the DNA is TGTGCCAGCAGCTTCTTCTTTCGGCAGGTCTACGAGCAGTACTTC. Residues: CASSFFFRQVYEQYF.

V gene TRBV5-4 combines with J gene TRBJ2-7, with TRBD2 matching over 7 bases. The CDR3 contains 16 residues. Germline CDR1 is SGHNT and CDR2 is YYREEE (reference sequence). With V trimmed by 3 bases and J by 2 bases, 11 bases remained unmatched. CDR3 region: CASSSLGLAVTYEQYF. CDR3 in DNA: TGTGCCAGCAGCTCCCTTGGGCTAGCGGTTACCTACGAGCAGTACTTC.

This chain uses TRBV13 with TRBJ1-2; 7 bases are shared with TRBD1. CDR1 PRHDT and CDR2 FYEKMQ come from the germline V gene (reference sequence). Trimming at V came to 5 bases and at J to 4 bases, leaving 16 bases not matched to a gene. This CDR3 spans 17 amino acids. DNA for the CDR3: TGTGCCAGCAGCCCCCTTGCGGCAGGGGGATTCGGCTATGGCTACACCTTC. Its translation: CASSPLAAGGFGYGYTF.

The J gene is TRBJ1-2, the V gene TRBV25-1, with a tentative D call TRBD1 (6 bases). V was trimmed by 4 bases and J by 0 bases, leaving 12 bases between them. This CDR3 has 15 residues. CDR1 MGHDK and CDR2 SYGVNS come from the germline V gene. In DNA form, the CDR3 reads TGTGCCAGCAGTGCCAGACAGGTCTCTAACTATGGCTACACCTTC. Translating it yields CASSARQVSNYGYTF.

Relative to its sample, this clone is medium-sized. The gene calls are TRBV7-4 and TRBJ1-2; tentatively, D is TRBD1 (5 bases). The germline gives CDR1 SGHVT, CDR2 SQSDAQ. V was cut by 1 base and J by 2 bases, with 11 bases left in between. The CDR3 has 15 residues. The CDR3 protein is CASSLVPGPNYGYTF. CDR3 in DNA: TGTGCCAGCAGCTTAGTTCCAGGGCCCAACTATGGCTACACCTTC.

The V gene is TRBV9, the J gene TRBJ2-1; a weak D match, TRBD2 (5 bases). V shed 4 bases and J shed 8 bases, with 16 bases lying between them. The CDR3 has 14 residues. Germline loops: CDR1 SGDLS, CDR2 YYNGEE. CDR3 nucleotides: TGTGCCAGCAGCCCTAGCAGACTCACTGATGAGCAGTTCTTC. Translation gives CASSPSRLTDEQFF.

In DNA, the CDR3 is TGTGCCAGCAGCTTGGGACAAACGGTTGAGCAGTACTTC. Amino acids: CASSLGQTVEQYF. The chain couples TRBV7-2 to TRBJ2-7; tentative D call: TRBD1 (6 bases). The CDR3 runs 13 residues. Germline CDR1 reads SGHTA; CDR2 reads FQGNSA. Trimming stripped 3 bases from V and 7 bases from J, with 13 bases between.

Remarks on this clone: Other nucleotide sequences in the sample specify the same CDR3. The rearrangement uses TRBV6-5 and TRBJ2-7; the match to TRBD1 covers 9 bases. The germline V gene has CDR1 MNHEY and CDR2 SVGAGI. The CDR3 is 14 amino acids. V lost 5 bases and J lost 3; bases outside the gene matches: 5. CDR3 amino acids: CASSAGTGSYEQYF. Here the CDR3 DNA reads TGTGCCAGCAGTGCAGGGACAGGGAGCTACGAGCAGTACTTC.

The V call is TRBV12-5, the J call TRBJ2-7; 11 bases align to TRBD2. Germline V gene lookup returns CDR1 LGHNT and CDR2 FRNRAP. The CDR3 totals 16 residues. The V gene end was trimmed by 3 bases and the J gene end by 1 base; junction bases not matched to a gene: 5. The CDR3 loop reads CASGLLAGVGSYEQYF. The CDR3 nucleotides are TGTGCTAGTGGTTTACTAGCGGGGGTAGGGTCCTACGAGCAGTACTTC. Filled out from reference TRBV12-5 and TRBJ2-7, the complete variable domain reads DARVTQTPRHKVTEMGQEVTMRCQPILGHNTVFWYRQTMMQGLELLAYFRNRAPLDDSGMPKDRFSAEMPDATLATLKIQPSEPRDSAVYFCASGLLAGVGSYEQYFGPGTRLTVT.

The rearrangement joins TRBV29-1 to TRBJ2-1; TRBD2 might be the D (6 bases). Germline-derived CDR1 and CDR2 are SQVTM and ANQGSEA. Trimming shortened V by 4 bases and J by 7 bases, and 11 bases separated the two germline ends. The CDR3 runs 12 residues. This CDR3 reads CSVAGSANEQFF. CDR3 DNA sequence: TGCAGCGTTGCCGGGAGTGCGAATGAGCAGTTCTTC.

The rearrangement joins TRBV4-2 to TRBJ2-6, with D possibly matching TRBD1 (6 bases). CDR3 size: 20 residues. Germline loops: CDR1 LGHNA, CDR2 YNFKEQ. Deletions cut 2 bases from V and 4 bases from J, with 24 bases between. CDR3 protein: CASSQPPQVQGRLGANVLTF. CDR3 nucleotide sequence: TGTGCCAGCAGCCAACCCCCTCAGGTTCAGGGGCGCTTAGGGGCCAACGTCCTGACTTTC.

This clone was found once. J is TRBJ2-1 and V is TRBV7-9; weak D call: TRBD2 (5 bases). V lost 5 bases to trimming and J lost 5 bases, with 13 bases between them. CDR1 is SEHNR and CDR2 is FQNEAQ in the germline V gene (reference sequence). The CDR3 runs 14 residues. The CDR3 loop reads CASSPGLRNNEQFF. The CDR3 DNA is TGTGCCAGCAGCCCTGGACTCCGAAACAATGAGCAGTTCTTC.

This rearrangement joins TRBV15 to TRBJ2-7; 9 nucleotides line up with TRBD1. This CDR3 is 14 amino acids long. V trimming: 6 bases; J trimming: 3 bases; junction bases outside the gene matches: 6. Germline V lookup: CDR1 LNHNV, CDR2 YYDKDF (reference sequence). The CDR3 reads CATRRGTGNYEQYF. CDR3 in DNA: TGTGCCACCAGAAGGGGGACAGGGAACTACGAGCAGTACTTC. The full variable domain, with the rest looked up from reference TRBV15 and TRBJ2-7, is DAMVIQNPRYQVTQFGKPVTLSCSQTLNHNVMYWYQQKSSQAPKLLFHYYDKDFNNEADTPDNFQSRRPNTSFCFLDIRSPGLGDTAMYLCATRRGTGNYEQYFGPGTRLTVT.

The genes are TRBV29-1 and TRBJ2-2; 9 bases are a match to TRBD1. V lost 5 bases, J lost 7 bases, and 5 bases stayed unmatched. The germline V gene has CDR1 SQVTM and CDR2 ANQGSEA. There are 13 residues in the CDR3. CDR3 in DNA: TGCAGCGTTCAACAGGGGGCGAGCGGGGAGCTGTTTTTT. Translated, it gives CSVQQGASGELFF.

The chain uses TRBV18 and TRBJ1-5, with 7 nucleotides matching TRBD1. The CDR3 runs 15 residues. Germline values: CDR1 KGHSH, CDR2 LQKENI. J gave up 4 bases and V 0 bases, and 3 bases lay outside the gene matches. The CDR3 here is CASSPPGGRNQPQHF. For the CDR3, the DNA is TGTGCCAGCTCACCACCAGGGGGCAGAAATCAGCCCCAGCATTTT.

This clone was recorded only once. The J gene is TRBJ2-7, the V gene TRBV5-6; 9 bases agree with TRBD2. This CDR3 is 15 amino acids long. The trim removed 6 bases at V and 0 bases at J, leaving 7 bases unmatched. From germline, CDR1 is SGHDT and CDR2 YYEEEE. CDR3 residues: CASTKTSGLSYEQYF. DNA for the CDR3: TGTGCCAGCACCAAGACTAGCGGCCTCTCCTACGAGCAGTACTTC.

The chain combines TRBV6-4 with TRBJ2-1, with TRBD1 matching over 10 bases. CDR1 and CDR2 (germline): MRHNA, SNTAGT. With 5 bases clipped from V and 7 bases from J, the junction kept 5 bases outside the gene matches. The CDR3 extends over 14 amino acids. CDR3 DNA: TGTGCCAGCAGTACGACAGGGGGCGGAAATGAGCAGTTCTTC. As protein: CASSTTGGGNEQFF.

This sequence joins TRBV19 and TRBJ1-5, with D maybe TRBD1 (5 bases). The CDR3 is 15 residues long. Trimming left V 9 bases short and J 6 bases short, with 21 bases between. CDR1 and CDR2 (germline): LNHDA, SQIVND (reference sequence). The CDR3 DNA is TGTGCCAGCCAGCCAGTAGGGGAGGGTCTTCAGCCCCAGCATTTT. It codes for CASQPVGEGLQPQHF.